A selection of T cell receptor beta chains follows, all from one sample in a study of blood T cells in healthy people across ages. Via MiXCR, TCRdb re-called the 5' RACE reads, giving one row per CDR3 protein. Here the sample spans 2 million or so distinct CDR3 sequences, approximately 50% being singletons. Material for sequencing was blood. The receptors originated from a woman between 35 and 50 years old in good health. Each CDR3 is given without its conserved first and last residue. Fields, in order: V gene, clone size, CDR3 length, CDR3 protein. Clone size appears in some rows only: once, few, many, or a class for an expanded clone.

V: TRBV21-1; size: NA; length: 14; CDR3: AKGQLDPSGANVLT
V: TRBV3-1; size: NA; length: 14; CDR3: ASSQVMGASTDTQY
V: TRBV10-3; size: NA; length: 14; CDR3: AINTGIAPGANVLT
V: TRBV7-2; size: NA; length: 13; CDR3: ASSSGGGFRYEQY
V: TRBV6-6; size: NA; length: 13; CDR3: ASSARTTPGNEQF
V: TRBV9; size: NA; length: 14; CDR3: ASSVGAGVAKNIQY
V: TRBV7-2; size: few; length: 15; CDR3: ASSFAPPGRSTDTQY
V: TRBV20-1; size: NA; length: 12; CDR3: SARGVKTEYGYT
V: TRBV20-1; size: NA; length: 11; CDR3: SAPTGISGGYT
V: TRBV3-1; size: few; length: 12; CDR3: ASSQTWGSETQY
V: TRBV10-3; size: NA; length: 12; CDR3: AISGGQSNTKAF
V: TRBV7-9; size: few; length: 13; CDR3: ASSGLSAAGDEQY
V: TRBV6-2/TRBV6-3; size: few; length: 12; CDR3: ASSYELAKNIQY
V: TRBV6-1; size: once; length: 14; CDR3: ASSEGLGQGTDTQY
V: TRBV9; size: few; length: 14; CDR3: ASSGSFGGSYNEQF
V: TRBV20-1; size: NA; length: 11; CDR3: SAPLTGFYGYT
V: TRBV29-1; size: NA; length: 11; CDR3: SVVTGGNYGYT
V: TRBV2; size: NA; length: 9; CDR3: ASKVKDTQY
V: TRBV5-1; size: NA; length: 13; CDR3: ASRVVAGADNEQF
V: TRBV12-3/TRBV12-4; size: NA; length: 14; CDR3: ASRLGSGGFYEKLF
V: TRBV12-3/TRBV12-4; size: NA; length: 12; CDR3: ASSSTGQYYGYT
V: TRBV18; size: NA; length: 13; CDR3: ASSPGTALNTEAF
V: TRBV6-2/TRBV6-3; size: few; length: 12; CDR3: ASRFDRGNYGYT
V: TRBV27; size: NA; length: 15; CDR3: ASSQLWDSTMNTEAF
V: TRBV6-1; size: few; length: 14; CDR3: ASPGANTPGANVLT
V: TRBV12-3/TRBV12-4; size: few; length: 15; CDR3: ASSPHTAFRSYNEQF
V: TRBV7-2; size: few; length: 12; CDR3: ASSFRLLYNEQY
V: TRBV27; size: NA; length: 17; CDR3: ASSLYVSFGTSGGYEQY
V: TRBV28; size: few; length: 13; CDR3: ASTPQGTANYGYT
V: TRBV29-1; size: many; length: 11; CDR3: SVEEPTGTEQY
V: TRBV5-6; size: NA; length: 18; CDR3: ASSPLRTSGGQNFNNEQF
V: TRBV24-1; size: NA; length: 13; CDR3: ATSVRRESTDTQY
V: TRBV9; size: NA; length: 12; CDR3: ASSVREDPDTQY
V: TRBV7-2; size: few; length: 13; CDR3: ASSLGLGPTGELF
V: TRBV4-3; size: NA; length: 15; CDR3: ASSHYLTSGGGVEQF
V: TRBV27; size: few; length: 14; CDR3: ASSPRVGVWAYEQY
V: TRBV5-6; size: NA; length: 12; CDR3: ASSQDGEYDTQY
V: TRBV6-5; size: NA; length: 12; CDR3: ASSQIAGANEQY
V: TRBV7-9; size: NA; length: 10; CDR3: ASTRQNNEQF
V: TRBV5-6; size: few; length: 13; CDR3: ASSSGQGSGQPQH
V: TRBV27; size: NA; length: 14; CDR3: ASSSSFGTLSYEQY